One T cell receptor beta chain is described in this entry. As handled by the study authors: Across samples, TCR counts had a median of about 100,000 and ranged from about 23,224 to 690,600. TCRdb analysed the RACE reads with MiXCR anew, one entry per CDR3 protein. The V and J calls reflect TCRdb's pipeline rather than the authors' work. This table holds about 96,000 distinct CDR3 sequences, about 9.3% found once. This entry belongs to a study of human T cells and chemical hapten exposure. V was shortened by 6 bases and J by 1 base, with 13 bases between the two germline ends. The V gene's germline CDR1 is SQVTM and CDR2 ANQGSEA. CDR3 length: 13 amino acids. Documented time point: patch test 2, 6 weeks after DPC sensitization. Specified treatment: therapeutic diphenylcyclopropenone sensitization with weekly scalp DPC. Non-pregnant alopecia patients aged 18 to 70, suitable for DPC therapy.

Material: whole blood, obtained in connection with sensitization to the hapten diphenylcyclopropenone (DPC). The J gene is TRBJ2-7, the V gene TRBV29-1; D remains unclear. The clonotype originates from a woman in her thirties or forties with alopecia areata. Some clones in this sample may be carry-over from other donors' samples. CDR3 region: CSVTDRNSYEQYF. The CDR3, as DNA: TGCAGCGTGACGGATAGGAATTCCTACGAGCAGTACTTC.